This record concerns one TCR beta chain sequence. Antigen: not known. Method: immunoSEQ multiplex PCR; TCRdb's copy keeps in-frame clones and lacks some. The sample gives 950,000 to 1,300,000 clones, around 75% of which show up once; around 1.4% is in the top ten. The data were taken from a study of shared clonotypes between healthy human individuals. Between the trimmed V and J ends, which lost 5 bases and 2 bases, there was a span of 27 bases. CDR3 length: 19 residues. Germline-derived CDR1 and CDR2 are SEHNR and FQNEAQ (reference sequence). Study outcomes and limitations: Clonotype sharing across donors was expected to vary with sequencing depth.

The sample comprised memory CD4+ T cells sorted from blood. The subset was: CD45RA-negative fraction. This sequence was found in a man younger than 30 in good health. The chain combines TRBV7-9 with TRBJ2-5; D is unclear. CDR3 DNA: TGTGCCAGCAGCCCTCTTAGGTTATTTGTCCGCCTGGGGCAAGAGACCCAGTACTTC. This gives the protein CASSPLRLFVRLGQETQYF.